This entry lists 2 T cell receptor beta chains sequenced from one sample in a study of spatial heterogeneity in lung cancer. Time point described: sample taken at primary tumor resection. TCRdb redid the calling of the 5' RACE reads with MiXCR, one entry per CDR3 protein. The table has tens of thousands of distinct CDR3 sequences, about 13% seen once. This material consisted of PBMCs, taken at surgery. Receptor source: a male donor with early-stage non-small cell lung cancer.

A few counts support this clonotype. This rearrangement joins TRBV2 to TRBJ1-6; 7 bases fit TRBD1. The CDR3 runs to 14 residues. Trimming cost V 5 bases and J 9 bases; bases outside gene matches: 7. Germline loops: CDR1 SNHLY, CDR2 FYNNEI. CDR3 region: CASSTGQASSPLHF. DNA for the CDR3: TGTGCCAGCAGTACAGGACAGGCCTCTTCACCCCTCCACTTT.

J is TRBJ2-1 and V is TRBV5-1; 8 bases fit TRBD1. Germline CDR1 and CDR2: SGHRS and YFSETQ. V shed 4 bases, J shed 2 bases, and the junction held 5 bases outside the gene matches. The CDR3 covers 15 residues. CDR3 amino acids: CASSPGQGTYNEQFF. Written as DNA, the CDR3 is TGCGCCAGCAGCCCCGGACAGGGTACCTACAATGAGCAGTTCTTC.